This T cell receptor beta chain came from a study of blood T cell repertoires in COVID-19. The CDR3 is made up of 13 amino acids. J gave up 8 bases and V 4 bases, and 6 bases lay outside the gene matches. Germline V CDR1 and CDR2: SGHDT, YYEEEE. Only in-frame clones appear in the TCRdb table, and some are missing; sequencing was by immunoSEQ multiplex PCR. The table has 150,000 to 200,000 clones, around 80% seen once. The receptor was isolated from a woman in her thirties or forties with COVID-19, enrolled during active disease. Sequenced: peripheral blood. The chain couples TRBV5-6 to TRBJ1-2; 9 bases fit TRBD1. This CDR3 reads CASSKDRGRGYTF. DNA of the CDR3: TGTGCCAGCAGCAAGGACAGGGGTAGAGGCTACACCTTC.